Below are 19 T cell receptor beta chains sequenced from a single sample in a study of T cell changes during pregnancy in multiple sclerosis. TCRdb's table, derived via immunoSEQ multiplex PCR, lists solely in-frame clones and lacks some. The sample gives 65,000 to 95,000 clones, about 93% of which show up once; roughly 2.6% is in the top ten. Sample: peripheral blood, taken after pregnancy. These receptors all stem from a female donor in good health, enrolled as a control in a pregnancy study.

The J gene is TRBJ1-2, the V gene TRBV28; weak D call: TRBD1 (6 bases). Deletions cut 2 bases from V and 6 bases from J, with 13 bases between. This CDR3 contains 14 residues. Germline V gene data show CDR1 as MDHEN and CDR2 as SYDVKM. DNA of the CDR3: TGTGCCAGCAGTTTAATCGGGGCAGGGGATGGCTACACCTTC. Translation: CASSLIGAGDGYTF.

The rearrangement links TRBV9 to TRBJ2-3; weak D call: TRBD2 (5 bases). Germline assignment: CDR1 SGDLS and CDR2 YYNGEE. The CDR3 consists of 15 residues. The V and J ends lost 0 bases and 0 bases respectively, with 8 bases between them. The CDR3 reads CASSVVGDSTDTQYF. CDR3 coding DNA: TGTGCCAGCAGCGTAGTCGGGGATAGCACAGATACGCAGTATTTT. The variable domain in full, completed from reference TRBV9 and TRBJ2-3, reads DSGVTQTPKHLITATGQRVTLRCSPRSGDLSVYWYQQSLDQGLQFLIQYYNGEERAKGNILERFSAQQFPDLHSELNLSSLELGDSALYFCASSVVGDSTDTQYFGPGTRLTVL.

V is TRBV14 and J is TRBJ2-5; D call uncertain. The germline V gene has CDR1 SGHDN and CDR2 FVKESK. CDR3 length: 15 residues. V lost 0 bases and J lost 5, with 13 bases in between. CDR3 residues: CASSQDTSLVETQYF. The CDR3 DNA reads as TGTGCCAGCAGCCAAGATACGAGTTTAGTGGAGACCCAGTACTTC.

Comment on this clone: One junction end disagrees with the germline gene, perhaps due to a read error. This sequence joins TRBV7-7 and TRBJ2-6, with a weak D call TRBD2 (6 bases). In germline, CDR1 is SSHAT, CDR2 FNYEAQ (reference sequence). This CDR3 contains 18 residues. The CDR3 DNA sequence: TGTGCTAGCAGCGAGGGGTTCGCGGGAAGTACTGGGGCCAACGTCCTGACTTTC. This sequence encodes CASSEGFAGSTGANVLTF.

The chain employs TRBV5-1 and TRBJ2-3, with D maybe TRBD2 (5 bases). V lost 3 bases, J lost 3 bases, and 14 bases lay in between. CDR3 length: 15 amino acids. Germline CDR1 and CDR2: SGHRS and YFSETQ. The CDR3: CASSWGVALTDTQYF. Written as DNA, the CDR3 is TGCGCCAGCAGCTGGGGTGTAGCGCTGACAGATACGCAGTATTTT.

This clone came up once. V and J are TRBV7-2 and TRBJ2-3; the D gene is possibly TRBD2 (5 bases). CDR1 and CDR2 (germline): SGHTA, FQGNSA. V gave up 1 base and J gave up 2 bases, with 10 bases separating them. The CDR3 extends over 15 amino acids. The CDR3 DNA is TGTGCCAGCAGCTTAGTGGGTAGCGACACAGATACGCAGTATTTT. This translates into CASSLVGSDTDTQYF.

The genes are TRBV28 and TRBJ2-1; D ambiguous. Germline loops: CDR1 MDHEN, CDR2 SYDVKM. The V end lost 4 bases, the J end lost 0 bases, and 22 bases lay between the germline ends. The CDR3 is made up of 19 amino acids. The CDR3 DNA follows: TGTGCCAGCAGTTCGTCCCGAAATCCATTCCCTAGCTCCTACAATGAGCAGTTCTTC. The encoded protein is CASSSSRNPFPSSYNEQFF.

The sample holds one count of this clone. The chain employs TRBV5-5 and TRBJ2-7, with a possible D match to TRBD1 (5 bases). The V gene's germline CDR1 is SGHKS and CDR2 YYEKEE (reference sequence). V lost 0 bases, J lost 0 bases, and 10 bases lay in between. This CDR3 has 15 amino acids. CDR3 in DNA: TGTGCCAGCAGCTTGGGCACAGGCCGCTCCTACGAGCAGTACTTC. This encodes CASSLGTGRSYEQYF.

The chain couples TRBV2 to TRBJ1-5, with TRBD1 matching 7 bases. Trimming took 7 bases from V and 6 from J; bases not matched to a gene: 9. This CDR3 has 14 amino acids. Per the germline V gene, CDR1 is SNHLY and CDR2 is FYNNEI. The CDR3 spells CASNRGPNSQPQHF. The CDR3 bases are TGTGCCAGCAATAGGGGGCCTAATAGTCAGCCCCAGCATTTT.

The V and J genes are TRBV19 and TRBJ1-2; 12 bases are shared with TRBD1. Looked up from germline, CDR1 is LNHDA and CDR2 is SQIVND (reference sequence). Germline trimming cut 5 bases from V and 3 bases from J; bases unmatched to any gene: 10. This CDR3 has 17 amino acids. CDR3 sequence: CASSGAGQGALYYGYTF. The CDR3 DNA follows: TGTGCCAGTAGTGGGGCGGGACAGGGGGCCTTATACTATGGCTACACCTTC.

V is TRBV7-2 and J is TRBJ1-5, with 7 nucleotides matching TRBD1. This CDR3 has 15 amino acids. The V gene end was trimmed by 3 bases and the J gene end by 6 bases; junction bases not matched to a gene: 8. The germline V gene encodes CDR1 SGHTA and CDR2 FQGNSA. In DNA, the CDR3 is TGTGCCAGCAGCTTTGGGCAGGGGGTATTTCAGCCCCAGCATTTT. It specifies CASSFGQGVFQPQHF.

Comments on this clone: Other DNA sequences in the same sample also yield this CDR3. This chain connects TRBV6-5 to TRBJ1-2; 11 nucleotides match TRBD1. CDR1 is MNHEY and CDR2 is SVGAGI in the germline V gene. The CDR3 loop spans 16 amino acids. V shed 3 bases, J shed 2 bases, and the junction held 5 bases outside the gene matches. DNA of the CDR3: TGTGCCAGCAGTTATGTTCGGACAGGGGGCAACTATGGCTACACCTTC. Residues: CASSYVRTGGNYGYTF.

This chain links TRBV27 with TRBJ2-3; tentative D call: TRBD2 (7 bases). V was clipped by 1 base and J by 5 bases, with 13 bases between them. This CDR3 region has 15 residues. Germline V gene lookup returns CDR1 MNHEY and CDR2 SMNVEV (reference sequence). DNA for the CDR3: TGTGCCAGCAGTTTATTGGGGGGGCGTGTAGATACGCAGTATTTT. This gives the protein CASSLLGGRVDTQYF.

The gene calls are TRBV29-1 and TRBJ2-3, with 8 bases fitting TRBD2. The length of the CDR3 is 16 residues. Germline V lookup: CDR1 SQVTM, CDR2 ANQGSEA. Germline trimming cut 0 bases from V and 11 bases from J; bases unmatched to any gene: 16. This chain's CDR3 is CSVEDWGTLEAGGQYF. CDR3 sequence (DNA): TGCAGCGTTGAAGATTGGGGAACACTAGAGGCGGGAGGGCAGTATTTT.

J is TRBJ1-4 and V is TRBV7-6, with TRBD1 as a possible D gene (5 bases). V lost 1 base and J 8 bases, leaving 8 bases between the germline ends. In germline, CDR1 is SGHVS, CDR2 FNYEAQ. The CDR3 is 13 residues long. The CDR3 DNA reads TGTGCCAGCAGCTTAGTGGGGGGGGAAAAACTGTTTTTT. Translated: CASSLVGGEKLFF.

The CDR3 nucleotides are TGTGCCAGCAGCGTAACGGGAGTAGTTCCAGATACGCAGTATTTT. Translating it yields CASSVTGVVPDTQYF. The chain links TRBV9 to TRBJ2-3; tentatively, D is TRBD2 (6 bases). V lost 1 base, J lost 4 bases, and 13 bases lay in between. CDR3 length: 15 residues. The germline gives CDR1 SGDLS, CDR2 YYNGEE.

The genes are TRBV6-4 and TRBJ2-6, with 8 bases fitting TRBD2. The CDR3 is 15 residues long. Germline CDR1 MRHNA, CDR2 SNTAGT. V lost 7 bases and J lost 2; bases outside the gene matches: 4. CDR3 coding DNA: TGTGCCAGCACTACTAGCGGTGCTGGGGCCAACGTCCTGACTTTC. It encodes CASTTSGAGANVLTF.

The V and J genes are TRBV6-5 and TRBJ2-6, with unresolved D. Germline V gene lookup returns CDR1 MNHEY and CDR2 SVGAGI. The V end was cut by 2 bases, the J end by 2 bases, with 7 bases between. This CDR3 has 15 amino acids. The DNA of the CDR3 is TGTGCCAGCAGTTACGCGGCAGCTGGGGCCAACGTCCTGACTTTC. It codes for CASSYAAAGANVLTF.

The chain has TRBV10-3 and TRBJ1-1, with D unresolved. This CDR3 spans 13 amino acids. Germline V CDR1 and CDR2: ENHRY, SYGVKD. V lost 1 base, J lost 5 bases, and 8 bases lay in between. The CDR3 spells CAISEFSGTEAFF. Written as DNA, the CDR3 is TGTGCCATCAGTGAGTTCTCGGGGACTGAAGCTTTCTTT.